The next 15 T cell receptor beta chains were all read from a single sample in a study of PD-L1 blockade in urothelial cancer. TCRdb's copy holds only in-frame clones and misses some; the assay was immunoSEQ multiplex PCR. The sample yields approximately 83,000 clones, over 65% seen once. Time point: peripheral blood 6 weeks after treatment start. The sample here was PBMCs, taken around atezolizumab (anti-PD-L1) treatment. The receptors were sampled from a man aged 65 to 79 with urothelial cancer.

The V and J genes are TRBV6-6 and TRBJ1-1; D perhaps matches TRBD1 (5 bases). Per the germline V gene, CDR1 is MNHNY and CDR2 is SVGAGI (reference sequence). CDR3 length: 15 residues. Trimming cost V 5 bases and J 1 base, with 14 bases left between them. The CDR3 nucleotides read TGTGCCAGCAGTAAGGTACAGGACAAGAACACTGAAGCTTTCTTT. This translates into CASSKVQDKNTEAFF.

The chain couples TRBV2 to TRBJ1-2; 8 bases fit TRBD1. Germline V gene data show CDR1 as SNHLY and CDR2 as FYNNEI. Trimming at V came to 5 bases and at J to 4 bases, leaving 3 bases not matched to a gene. The CDR3 has 13 residues. CDR3 DNA sequence: TGTGCCAGCAGTTTGGGACAGGTCTATGGCTACACCTTC. Protein sequence: CASSLGQVYGYTF.

This chain connects TRBV4-2 to TRBJ2-5, with D hard to call. Between the trimmed V and J ends, which lost 0 bases and 7 bases, there was a span of 12 bases. The CDR3 runs 14 residues. The germline V gene has CDR1 LGHNA and CDR2 YNFKEQ. CDR3 DNA sequence: TGTGCCAGCAGCCAAGAATGGAAGGCAGGGACCCAGTACTTC. It translates to CASSQEWKAGTQYF.

The J gene is TRBJ2-1, the V gene TRBV2; 10 bases line up with TRBD1. CDR3 size: 14 residues. Germline CDR1 and CDR2: SNHLY and FYNNEI. V lost 6 bases to trimming and J lost 9 bases; unmatched junction nucleotides: 8. CDR3 in DNA: TGTGCCAGCAGCGGGGACAGGGGTTTCGCTGAGCAGTTCTTC. Translation: CASSGDRGFAEQFF.

The V call is TRBV6-5, the J call TRBJ1-2; 7 bases match TRBD1. This CDR3 is built from 14 residues. J was trimmed by 2 bases and V by 6 bases; bases with no gene match: 6. CDR1 is MNHEY and CDR2 is SVGAGI in the germline V gene. The CDR3 region has the DNA TGTGCCAGCAGGAAAGGGACAGCGAACTATGGCTACACCTTC. Protein: CASRKGTANYGYTF.

The chain carries TRBV5-4 and TRBJ2-1; 15 nucleotides agree with TRBD2. The germline CDR1 and CDR2 sequences are SGHNT and YYREEE (reference sequence). With V trimmed by 4 bases and J by 8 bases, 10 bases remained unmatched. This CDR3 is built from 17 residues. The CDR3 sequence: CASSGRTSGGAGDEQFF. DNA of the CDR3: TGTGCCAGCAGCGGTCGGACTAGCGGGGGGGCGGGCGATGAGCAGTTCTTC.

This clone showed up just a few times. V usage is TRBV9 and J usage is TRBJ2-2; 8 bases fit TRBD1. V trimming: 4 bases; J trimming: 10 bases; junction bases outside the gene matches: 12. This CDR3 region has 15 residues. Per germline, CDR1 SGDLS and CDR2 YYNGEE. The CDR3 region has the DNA TGTGCCAGCAGCCCACGTGGGACAGGCGGGACGGAGCTGTTTTTT. Protein product: CASSPRGTGGTELFF.

The V and J genes are TRBV18 and TRBJ2-3; 9 bases agree with TRBD2. The CDR3 is 18 residues long. The J segment lost 2 bases and the V segment lost 5 bases, leaving 14 bases of the junction unmatched. Germline values: CDR1 KGHSH, CDR2 LQKENI. For the CDR3, the DNA is TGTGCCAGCTCAAACCGAGTACCTAGCGGGAAGCCCACAGATACGCAGTATTTT. This encodes CASSNRVPSGKPTDTQYF.

The chain has TRBV29-1 and TRBJ2-3; 8 bases are a match to TRBD2. There are 15 residues in the CDR3. Germline loops: CDR1 SQVTM, CDR2 ANQGSEA. V trimming: 4 bases; J trimming: 0 bases; junction bases outside the gene matches: 6. CDR3 region: CSVVASGFSTDTQYF. In nucleotides, the CDR3 is TGCAGCGTTGTGGCTAGCGGGTTTAGCACAGATACGCAGTATTTT.

This clone is a singleton in its sample. The chain employs TRBV5-5 and TRBJ1-5, with a weak D call TRBD1 (6 bases). The CDR3 sequence is 15 residues long. V lost 3 bases and J lost 6, with 16 bases in between. CDR1 is SGHKS and CDR2 is YYEKEE in the germline V gene (reference sequence). Here the CDR3 reads CASSSTGFGSQPQHF. CDR3 bases: TGTGCCAGCAGCTCGACAGGCTTTGGAAGTCAGCCCCAGCATTTT.

The chain employs TRBV18 and TRBJ2-7; 7 nucleotides line up with TRBD1. J lost 3 bases, V lost 4 bases, and 9 bases had no gene match. The CDR3 has 15 amino acids. Germline CDR1 KGHSH, CDR2 LQKENI. CDR3 in amino acids: CASSLGPGGFYEQYF. The CDR3 DNA reads as TGTGCCAGCTCACTGGGGCCAGGGGGATTCTACGAGCAGTACTTC.

DNA of the CDR3: TGCGCCAGCAGCTTGACGGGAGGGAGCACTGAAGCTTTCTTT. This codes for CASSLTGGSTEAFF. This chain links TRBV5-1 with TRBJ1-1; D uncertain. CDR1 and CDR2 from the germline V gene are SGHRS and YFSETQ. V lost 1 base to trimming and J lost 4 bases, with 11 bases between them. The CDR3 contains 14 residues.

V gene TRBV5-1 combines with J gene TRBJ1-1; possible D gene TRBD1, 5 bases. CDR3 size: 15 residues. The V gene's germline CDR1 is SGHRS and CDR2 YFSETQ. Trimming shortened V by 4 bases and J by 5 bases, and 18 bases separated the two germline ends. The CDR3 DNA reads TGCGCCAGCAGCCTACATTTTGGCAGGGAAACTGAAGCTTTCTTT. Protein sequence: CASSLHFGRETEAFF.

In DNA form, the CDR3 reads TGTGCCAGCAGTTACAGCCAGGGATCTGGAAACACCATATATTTT. Protein: CASSYSQGSGNTIYF. V usage is TRBV6-6 and J usage is TRBJ1-3; D possibly corresponds to TRBD1 (5 bases). CDR3 size: 15 residues. Trimming stripped 2 bases from V and 1 base from J, with 9 bases between. Germline V gene data show CDR1 as MNHNY and CDR2 as SVGAGI (reference sequence).

This sequence joins TRBV11-2 and TRBJ2-3, with 11 bases aligning to TRBD2. The junction had 0 bases not matched to a gene; V was cut back by 0 bases and J by 1 base. Germline V gene data show CDR1 as SGHAT and CDR2 as FQNNGV. This CDR3 has 16 amino acids. CDR3 region: CASSLDSGGGTDTQYF. CDR3 DNA: TGTGCCAGCAGCTTAGATAGCGGGGGGGGCACAGATACGCAGTATTTT.